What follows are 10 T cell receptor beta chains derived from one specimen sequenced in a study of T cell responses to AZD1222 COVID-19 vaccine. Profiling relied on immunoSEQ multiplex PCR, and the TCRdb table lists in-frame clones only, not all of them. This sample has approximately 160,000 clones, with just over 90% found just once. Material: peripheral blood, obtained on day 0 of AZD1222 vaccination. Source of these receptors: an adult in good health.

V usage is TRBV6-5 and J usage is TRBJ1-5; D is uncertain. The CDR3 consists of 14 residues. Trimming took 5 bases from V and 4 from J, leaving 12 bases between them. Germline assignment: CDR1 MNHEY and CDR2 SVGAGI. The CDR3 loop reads CASSLRTGNQPQHF. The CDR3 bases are TGTGCCAGCAGTCTTAGGACGGGGAATCAGCCCCAGCATTTT.

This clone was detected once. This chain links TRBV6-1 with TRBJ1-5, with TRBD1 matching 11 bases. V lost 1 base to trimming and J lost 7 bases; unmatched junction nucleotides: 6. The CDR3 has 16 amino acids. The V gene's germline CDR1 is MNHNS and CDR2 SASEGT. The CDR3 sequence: CASSEVGQGAGQPQHF. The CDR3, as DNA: TGTGCCAGCAGTGAAGTAGGACAGGGGGCTGGGCAGCCCCAGCATTTT.

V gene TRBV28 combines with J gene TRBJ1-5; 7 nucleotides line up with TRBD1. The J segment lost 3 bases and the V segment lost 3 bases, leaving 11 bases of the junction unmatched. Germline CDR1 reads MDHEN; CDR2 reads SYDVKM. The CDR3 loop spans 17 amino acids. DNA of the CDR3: TGTGCCAGCAGTTTTCCCCAAAGGACAGGATTCAATCAGCCCCAGCATTTT. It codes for CASSFPQRTGFNQPQHF.

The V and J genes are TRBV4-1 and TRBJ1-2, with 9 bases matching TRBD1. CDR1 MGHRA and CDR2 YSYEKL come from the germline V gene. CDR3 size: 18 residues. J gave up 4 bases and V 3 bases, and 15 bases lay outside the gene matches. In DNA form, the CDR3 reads TGCGCCAGCAGCCAGCCCGGGACAGGGTATGGAGAAAGCTATGGCTACACCTTC. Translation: CASSQPGTGYGESYGYTF.

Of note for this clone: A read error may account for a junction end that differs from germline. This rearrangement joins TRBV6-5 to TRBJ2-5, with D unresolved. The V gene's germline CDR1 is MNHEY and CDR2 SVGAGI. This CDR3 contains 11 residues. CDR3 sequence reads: CASSGLEAQYF. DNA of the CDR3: TGTGCCAGCAGCGGCCTAGAGGCCCAGTACTTC.

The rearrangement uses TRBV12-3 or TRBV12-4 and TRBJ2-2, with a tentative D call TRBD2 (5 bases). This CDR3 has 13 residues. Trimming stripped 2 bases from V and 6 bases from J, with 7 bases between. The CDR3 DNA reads TGTGCCAGCAGTTTACAGGAGGCCGGGGAGCTGTTTTTT. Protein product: CASSLQEAGELFF.

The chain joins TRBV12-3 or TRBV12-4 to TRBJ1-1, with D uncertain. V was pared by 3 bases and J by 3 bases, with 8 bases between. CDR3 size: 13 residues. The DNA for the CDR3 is TGTGCCAGCAGTTTTTCCGGGGACACTGAAGCTTTCTTT. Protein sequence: CASSFSGDTEAFF.

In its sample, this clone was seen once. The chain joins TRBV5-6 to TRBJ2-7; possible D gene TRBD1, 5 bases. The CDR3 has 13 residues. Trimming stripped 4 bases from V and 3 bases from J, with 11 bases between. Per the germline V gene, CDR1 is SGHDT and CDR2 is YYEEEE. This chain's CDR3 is CASSRTQGYEQYF. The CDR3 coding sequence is TGTGCCAGCAGCAGGACCCAGGGCTACGAGCAGTACTTC.

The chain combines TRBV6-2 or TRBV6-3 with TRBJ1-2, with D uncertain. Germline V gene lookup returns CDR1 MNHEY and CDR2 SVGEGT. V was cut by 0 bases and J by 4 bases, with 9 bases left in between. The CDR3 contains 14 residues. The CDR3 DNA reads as TGTGCCAGCAGTTACTCGGCCACTTTCTATGGCTACACCTTC. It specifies CASSYSATFYGYTF.

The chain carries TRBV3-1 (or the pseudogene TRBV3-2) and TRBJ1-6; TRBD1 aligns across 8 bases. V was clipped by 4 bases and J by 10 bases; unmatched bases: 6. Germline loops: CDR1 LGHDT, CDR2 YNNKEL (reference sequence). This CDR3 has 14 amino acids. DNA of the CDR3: TGTGCCAGCAGCCTGACAGGGGAGAACTCACCCCTCCACTTT. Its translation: CASSLTGENSPLHF.